The 24 T cell receptor beta chains below all came from one sample that was sequenced in a study of cytomegalovirus exposure and HLA in healthy donors. Generated by immunoSEQ multiplex PCR, the TCRdb table keeps only in-frame clones and is missing some. The sample carries some 330,000 clones, 70% to 90% recorded once. What was sequenced was PBMCs. Every receptor here comes from a woman between 18 and 30 years old in good health and CMV-seronegative.

The chain is built from TRBV6-5 and TRBJ1-2, with TRBD1 as a possible D gene (5 bases). In germline, CDR1 is MNHEY, CDR2 SVGAGI. The CDR3 contains 11 residues. V was pared by 5 bases and J by 6 bases, with 7 bases between. The CDR3 nucleotides read TGTGCCAGCAGTCCCAGGGATGGCTACACCTTC. Its protein is CASSPRDGYTF.

V is TRBV4-2 and J is TRBJ2-2; 7 bases agree with TRBD1. Trimming removed 0 bases from V and 5 bases from J; junction bases left unmatched: 9. Looked up from germline, CDR1 is LGHNA and CDR2 is YNFKEQ. The CDR3 has 17 amino acids. This chain's CDR3 is CASSQDLATGQTGELFF. Written as DNA, the CDR3 is TGTGCCAGCAGCCAAGATTTAGCGACAGGGCAAACCGGGGAGCTGTTTTTT.

Only one count was recorded for this clone. The rearrangement joins TRBV10-3 to TRBJ2-2; possible D gene TRBD2, 5 bases. Per germline, CDR1 ENHRY and CDR2 SYGVKD. The CDR3 sequence is 14 residues long. The ends were cut back, 6 bases at V and 5 bases at J, with 13 bases in the middle. For the CDR3, the DNA is TGTGCCATCAGACTCGGGGAAGGGACCGGGGAGCTGTTTTTT. This gives the protein CAIRLGEGTGELFF.

This chain links TRBV5-1 with TRBJ1-3; 9 nucleotides line up with TRBD1. CDR1 is SGHRS, CDR2 YFSETQ, per germline. Germline trimming cut 4 bases from V and 2 bases from J; bases unmatched to any gene: 7. The CDR3 totals 16 residues. The CDR3 sequence is CASSKNRGQPGNTIYF. The DNA of the CDR3 is TGCGCCAGCAGCAAGAACAGGGGGCAACCTGGAAACACCATATATTTT.

The gene calls are TRBV5-6 and TRBJ2-7, with D unresolved. The CDR3 covers 15 residues. Trimming left V 6 bases short and J 5 bases short, with 21 bases between. CDR1 is SGHDT and CDR2 is YYEEEE in the germline V gene. CDR3 residues: CASTSRRGFVDEQYF. Here the CDR3 DNA reads TGTGCCAGCACCTCCCGGCGAGGTTTTGTCGACGAGCAGTACTTC.

This chain joins TRBV15 and TRBJ1-1; D gene ambiguous. Germline loops: CDR1 LNHNV, CDR2 YYDKDF (reference sequence). This CDR3 comprises 13 residues. V lost 3 bases, J lost 8 bases, and 13 bases lay in between. The CDR3: CATSSMAEPEAFF. CDR3 in DNA: TGTGCCACCAGCAGCATGGCCGAACCAGAAGCTTTCTTT. Filled out from reference TRBV15 and TRBJ1-1, the complete variable domain reads DAMVIQNPRYQVTQFGKPVTLSCSQTLNHNVMYWYQQKSSQAPKLLFHYYDKDFNNEADTPDNFQSRRPNTSFCFLDIRSPGLGDTAMYLCATSSMAEPEAFFGQGTRLTVV.

This chain uses TRBV6-5 with TRBJ1-3, with 12 bases that match TRBD1. Germline V gene data show CDR1 as MNHEY and CDR2 as SVGAGI. The CDR3 covers 16 residues. V dropped 4 bases and J dropped 3; count of bases not matched to a gene: 4. Here the CDR3 reads CASSSGTGGDGNTIYF. CDR3 DNA sequence: TGTGCCAGCAGTTCCGGGACAGGGGGCGATGGAAACACCATATATTTT.

The V gene is TRBV7-2, the J gene TRBJ2-7; D is possibly TRBD2 (6 bases). There are 14 residues in the CDR3. V lost 4 bases and J 5 bases, leaving 15 bases between the germline ends. CDR1 and CDR2 (germline): SGHTA, FQGNSA. DNA for the CDR3: TGTGCCAGCAGCTCCCCCTCCGGGGGAAACGAGCAGTACTTC. Translated, it gives CASSSPSGGNEQYF.

The V gene is TRBV19, the J gene TRBJ1-1; TRBD1 is a possible D gene (6 bases). CDR3 length: 16 amino acids. Germline values: CDR1 LNHDA, CDR2 SQIVND (reference sequence). V dropped 7 bases and J dropped 5 bases, with 23 bases sitting between them. Here the CDR3 reads CASTPTGRRGGTEAFF. The CDR3 bases are TGTGCCAGTACCCCCACGGGGCGCAGGGGAGGGACTGAAGCTTTCTTT.

This clone was recorded only once. The V call is TRBV7-2, the J call TRBJ1-4; 9 bases agree with TRBD1. The J segment lost 7 bases and the V segment lost 5 bases, leaving 8 bases of the junction unmatched. There are 15 residues in the CDR3. From germline, CDR1 is SGHTA and CDR2 FQGNSA. CDR3 coding DNA: TGTGCCAGCAGCACGCTACAGGGGGCTGTTGAAAAACTGTTTTTT. Amino acids: CASSTLQGAVEKLFF.

V and J are TRBV15 and TRBJ1-1; tentatively, D is TRBD1 (6 bases). The CDR3 loop spans 13 amino acids. Per the germline V gene, CDR1 is LNHNV and CDR2 is YYDKDF (reference sequence). V lost 5 bases, J lost 7 bases, and 14 bases lay in between. The CDR3 DNA is TGTGCCACCAGCTCTTCCAGGGGCCATGAAGCTTTCTTT. It codes for CATSSSRGHEAFF.

The rearrangement links TRBV28 to TRBJ1-5, with TRBD1 matching over 10 bases. Germline V gene lookup returns CDR1 MDHEN and CDR2 SYDVKM. CDR3 size: 16 residues. The V segment lost 5 bases and the J segment 1 base; nucleotides outside the gene matches: 5. The CDR3 loop reads CASSPRGQGSNQPQHF. The CDR3 DNA follows: TGTGCCAGCAGTCCGCGGGGACAGGGGAGCAATCAGCCCCAGCATTTT.

For this clone: Additional DNA sequences in this sample encode the identical CDR3. The rearrangement links TRBV5-1 to TRBJ1-3; the match to TRBD1 covers 7 bases. CDR1 and CDR2 (germline): SGHRS, YFSETQ. CDR3 size: 14 residues. Unmatched junction bases numbered 1, after V lost 0 bases and J lost 4 bases. CDR3 residues: CASSLGQGGNTIYF. For the CDR3, the DNA is TGCGCCAGCAGCTTGGGACAGGGAGGAAACACCATATATTTT. Complete variable domain (other parts from reference TRBV5-1 and TRBJ1-3): KAGVTQTPRYLIKTRGQQVTLSCSPISGHRSVSWYQQTPGQGLQFLFEYFSETQRNKGNFPGRFSGRQFSNSRSEMNVSTLELGDSALYLCASSLGQGGNTIYFGEGSWLTVV.

CDR3 nucleotides: TGTGCCACCAATATGAGACTGTTAGATACGCAGTATTTT. Its protein is CATNMRLLDTQYF. The chain couples TRBV2 to TRBJ2-3; D unclear. Germline loops: CDR1 SNHLY, CDR2 FYNNEI. V shed 10 bases and J shed 5 bases, with 16 bases lying between them. The CDR3 covers 13 residues.

The chain employs TRBV9 and TRBJ2-7; D possibly corresponds to TRBD1 (5 bases). CDR1 is SGDLS, CDR2 YYNGEE, per germline. The V and J ends lost 0 bases and 2 bases respectively, with 9 bases between them. The CDR3 covers 14 residues. The CDR3 nucleotides are TGTGCCAGCAGCGTAGGGGTAGGGGCCTACGAGCAGTACTTC. Translating it yields CASSVGVGAYEQYF.

The chain recombines TRBV18 with TRBJ2-1, with 15 bases fitting TRBD2. Trimming took 4 bases from V and 0 from J; bases not matched to a gene: 4. The CDR3 is made up of 18 amino acids. Germline V lookup: CDR1 KGHSH, CDR2 LQKENI. The CDR3 DNA is TGTGCCAGCTCACTGGGACTAGCGGGAGGAGTCTCCTACAATGAGCAGTTCTTC. This translates into CASSLGLAGGVSYNEQFF.

Notes on this clone: Other DNA sequences in this specimen translate into the identical CDR3. The CDR3 region is CASSISGGQPQHF. DNA for the CDR3: TGTGCCAGTAGTATTTCAGGGGGGCAGCCCCAGCATTTT. J is TRBJ1-5 and V is TRBV19, with 7 bases lining up with TRBD1. V lost 3 bases to trimming and J lost 7 bases; unmatched junction nucleotides: 3. Germline V lookup: CDR1 LNHDA, CDR2 SQIVND (reference sequence). CDR3 size: 13 residues.

This clone occurred a few times. The rearrangement uses TRBV4-1 and TRBJ1-2; D is ambiguous. Trimming left V 4 bases short and J 4 bases short, with 13 bases between. Per germline, CDR1 MGHRA and CDR2 YSYEKL. The CDR3 extends over 14 amino acids. CDR3 residues: CASSRSRDGYGYTF. The CDR3 DNA follows: TGCGCCAGCAGCCGATCCCGGGATGGCTATGGCTACACCTTC.

The CDR3 region is CASSGHRGGYGYTF. The DNA of the CDR3 is TGTGCCAGCAGCGGCCACAGGGGCGGCTATGGCTACACCTTC. The rearrangement links TRBV9 to TRBJ1-2, with TRBD1 matching 7 bases. With V trimmed by 3 bases and J by 4 bases, 6 bases remained unmatched. The CDR3 consists of 14 residues. Germline CDR1 and CDR2: SGDLS and YYNGEE. The full variable domain, its missing parts supplied by reference TRBV9 and TRBJ1-2, is DSGVTQTPKHLITATGQRVTLRCSPRSGDLSVYWYQQSLDQGLQFLIQYYNGEERAKGNILERFSAQQFPDLHSELNLSSLELGDSALYFCASSGHRGGYGYTFGSGTRLTVV.

The chain has TRBV9 and TRBJ2-1, with 13 nucleotides matching TRBD2. This CDR3 has 17 amino acids. The V gene end was trimmed by 3 bases and the J gene end by 9 bases; junction bases not matched to a gene: 12. The germline gives CDR1 SGDLS, CDR2 YYNGEE. The DNA for the CDR3 is TGTGCCAGCAGCGCGCGGACTAGCGGGAGTAACTCGGGTGAGCAGTTCTTC. Amino acid sequence: CASSARTSGSNSGEQFF.

The J gene is TRBJ2-7, the V gene TRBV28; 8 nucleotides match TRBD1. From germline, CDR1 is MDHEN and CDR2 SYDVKM. The CDR3 is 16 amino acids. V shed 6 bases, J shed 4 bases, and the junction held 14 bases outside the gene matches. The DNA of the CDR3 is TGTGCCAGCAGCCAAAACCCTGGGACAGGCTCTTACGAGCAGTACTTC. Its translation is CASSQNPGTGSYEQYF.

The V gene is TRBV27, the J gene TRBJ2-1; possibly TRBD2 for D (6 bases). The germline V gene has CDR1 MNHEY and CDR2 SMNVEV (reference sequence). The V and J ends lost 7 bases and 10 bases respectively, with 26 bases between them. This CDR3 spans 16 amino acids. Here the CDR3 reads CASTAVSPPRAGEQFF. DNA for the CDR3: TGTGCCAGCACCGCCGTATCCCCACCGCGCGCGGGGGAGCAGTTCTTC.

This chain joins TRBV4-2 and TRBJ2-2, with D possibly TRBD2 on 6 matching bases. CDR1 and CDR2 (germline): LGHNA, YNFKEQ. The CDR3 is 15 amino acids. Trimming left V 0 bases short and J 8 bases short, with 13 bases between. CDR3 region: CASSQEEGGTGELFF. Here the CDR3 DNA reads TGTGCCAGCAGCCAAGAAGAGGGCGGGACGGGGGAGCTGTTTTTT.

The chain recombines TRBV12-5 with TRBJ1-5, with D unclear. This CDR3 is built from 15 residues. Germline CDR1 and CDR2: LGHNT and FRNRAP. The DNA for the CDR3 is TGTGCCACCCGTCGGGGTCCTGGGGGCAATCAGCCCCAGCATTTT. Translating gives CATRRGPGGNQPQHF.